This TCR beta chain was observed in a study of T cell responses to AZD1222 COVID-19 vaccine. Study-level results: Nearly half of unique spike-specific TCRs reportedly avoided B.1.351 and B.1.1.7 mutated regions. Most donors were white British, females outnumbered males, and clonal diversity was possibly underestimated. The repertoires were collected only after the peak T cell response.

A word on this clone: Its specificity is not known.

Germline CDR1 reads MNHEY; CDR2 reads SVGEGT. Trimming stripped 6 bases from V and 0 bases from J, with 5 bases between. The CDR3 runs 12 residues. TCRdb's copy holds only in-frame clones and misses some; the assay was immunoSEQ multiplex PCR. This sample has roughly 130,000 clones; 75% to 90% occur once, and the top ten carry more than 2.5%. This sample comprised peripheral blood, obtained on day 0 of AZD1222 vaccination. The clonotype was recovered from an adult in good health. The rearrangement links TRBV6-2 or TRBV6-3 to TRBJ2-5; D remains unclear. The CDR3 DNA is TGTGCCAGCAGCTGGAACCAAGAGACCCAGTACTTC. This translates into CASSWNQETQYF.